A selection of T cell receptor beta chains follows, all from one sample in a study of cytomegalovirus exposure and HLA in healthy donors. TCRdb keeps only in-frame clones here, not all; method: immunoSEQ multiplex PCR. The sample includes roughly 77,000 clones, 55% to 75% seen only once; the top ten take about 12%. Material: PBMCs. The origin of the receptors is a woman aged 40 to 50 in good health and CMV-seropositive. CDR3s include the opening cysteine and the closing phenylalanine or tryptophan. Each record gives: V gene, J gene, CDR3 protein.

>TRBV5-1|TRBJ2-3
CASRTSGGYTDTQYF
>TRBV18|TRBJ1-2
CASSPGRDLYGYTF
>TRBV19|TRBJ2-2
CASRGGQENTGELFF
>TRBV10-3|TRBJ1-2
CAVDSLSNYGYTF
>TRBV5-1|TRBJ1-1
CASSVGQENTEAFF
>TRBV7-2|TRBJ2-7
CASSYATSGAGEQYF
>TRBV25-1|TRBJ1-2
CASSDGFGYTF
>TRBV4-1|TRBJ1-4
CASSDRQVANEKLFF
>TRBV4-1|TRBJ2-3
CASSQLAGTQYF
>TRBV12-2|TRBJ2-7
CASRLVREQYF
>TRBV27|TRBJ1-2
CASSRWGGDYGYTF
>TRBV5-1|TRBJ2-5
CASSLGGLVQETQYF
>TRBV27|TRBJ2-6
CASRSLADSGANVLTF
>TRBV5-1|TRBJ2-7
CASSTTGTSAEQYF
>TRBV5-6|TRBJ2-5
CASSLARGQETQYF
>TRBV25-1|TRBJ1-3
CASQRQGENTIYF
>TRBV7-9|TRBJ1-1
CASSPRGGRGSNTEAFF
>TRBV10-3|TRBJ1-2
CATSQGQSYGYTF
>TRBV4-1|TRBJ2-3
CASTPSGGPPSTDTQYF
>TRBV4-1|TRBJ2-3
CASSQAGQGTQYF
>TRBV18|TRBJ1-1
CASSAGSSMNTEAFF
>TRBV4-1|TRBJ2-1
CASRDRYNEQFF
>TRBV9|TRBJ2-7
CASSSAGTGIEQYF
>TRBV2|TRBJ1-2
CASTLRGQGSGYTF
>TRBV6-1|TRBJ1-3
CASSESSGGISGNTIYF
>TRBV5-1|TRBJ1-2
CASSLPTENYGYTF
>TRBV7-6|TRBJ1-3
CASSHVQGQRNTIYF
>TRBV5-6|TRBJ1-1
CASSLQPLGGSEAFF
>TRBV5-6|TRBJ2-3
CASSLVGADTQYF
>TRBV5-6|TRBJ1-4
CASSYTGLNEKLFF
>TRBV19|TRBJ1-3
CASSIEGSRSGNTIYF
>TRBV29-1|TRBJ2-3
CSVERGQGRPTDTQYF
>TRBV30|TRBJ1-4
CAWTLRQGEKLFF
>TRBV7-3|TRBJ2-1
CASSLIHSSNEQFF
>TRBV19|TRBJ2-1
CASSFGTGGPLQFF
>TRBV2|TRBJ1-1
CASSVDRVNTEAFF
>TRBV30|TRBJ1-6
CAWSVRPRGSGYNSPLHF
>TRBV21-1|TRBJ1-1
CASRARVNTEAFF
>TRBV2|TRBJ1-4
CASSQDRASEKLFF
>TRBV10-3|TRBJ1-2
CATTILQDYGYTF
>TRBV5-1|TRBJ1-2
CASSLSLGGGYGYTF
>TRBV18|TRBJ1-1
CASSEQGATYTEAFF